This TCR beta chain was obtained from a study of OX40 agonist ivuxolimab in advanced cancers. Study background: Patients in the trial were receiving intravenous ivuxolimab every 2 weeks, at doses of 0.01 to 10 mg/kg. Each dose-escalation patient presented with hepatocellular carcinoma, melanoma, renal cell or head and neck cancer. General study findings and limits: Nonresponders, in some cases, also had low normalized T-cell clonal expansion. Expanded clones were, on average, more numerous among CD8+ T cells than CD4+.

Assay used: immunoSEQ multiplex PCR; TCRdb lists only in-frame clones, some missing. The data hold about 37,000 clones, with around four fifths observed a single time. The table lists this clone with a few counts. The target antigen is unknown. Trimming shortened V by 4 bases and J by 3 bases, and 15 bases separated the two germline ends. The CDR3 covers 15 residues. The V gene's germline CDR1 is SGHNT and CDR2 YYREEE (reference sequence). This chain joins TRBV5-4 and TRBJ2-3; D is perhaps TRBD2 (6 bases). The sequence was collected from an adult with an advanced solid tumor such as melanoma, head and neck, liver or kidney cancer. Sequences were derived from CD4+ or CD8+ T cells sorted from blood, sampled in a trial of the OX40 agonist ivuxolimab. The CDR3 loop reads CASSPPTGDTDTQYF. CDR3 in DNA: TGTGCCAGCAGCCCCCCGACGGGAGATACAGATACGCAGTATTTT. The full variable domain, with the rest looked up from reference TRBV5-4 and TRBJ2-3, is ETGVTQSPTHLIKTRGQQVTLRCSSQSGHNTVSWYQQALGQGPQFIFQYYREEENGRGNFPPRFSGLQFPNYSSELNVNALELDDSALYLCASSPPTGDTDTQYFGPGTRLTVL.